In this sample, the clone carrying this T cell receptor beta chain turned up many times. What it binds is not known. Orbital computed tomography, thyroid ultrasound, TRAb, serum thyroxine and clinical symptoms formed the basis of diagnosis. Germline assignment: CDR1 KGHDR and CDR2 SFDVKD. The CDR3 contains 15 residues. The V gene lost 2 bases and the J gene lost 2 bases, with 11 bases spanning the gap. The data stem from a study of Graves' ophthalmopathy and Graves' hyperthyroidism. Overall study context: The study drew peripheral blood at initial diagnosis, before any treatment. General study results and limits: As the model predicted ophthalmopathy progression, it achieved a sensitivity of less than 71% and a specificity of roughly 73%. Also, most clonotypes expanded in the thyroid above 0.001 frequency appeared in blood.

Using RNA transcripts, the TCR beta CDR3 regions were amplified. The first round was an RT-PCR with HTBI primers, and the second round was a multiplex PCR. TCRdb processed the multiplex PCR reads anew with MiXCR; each CDR3 protein has one entry. The sample includes 350,000 to 450,000 distinct CDR3 sequences, roughly 20% of them seen just once. Sequencing was carried out using peripheral blood. The V call is TRBV24-1, the J call TRBJ1-1; no clear D gene. This clonotype originated in a woman aged 18-29 years with stable Graves' hyperthyroidism. CDR3 region: CATSDSADVNTEAFF. Written as DNA, the CDR3 is TGTGCCACCAGTGATTCGGCCGATGTAAACACTGAAGCTTTCTTT.